The rows below give T cell receptor beta chains drawn from one sample of a study of beta chain features in type 1 diabetes. TCRdb keeps only in-frame clones here, not all; method: immunoSEQ multiplex PCR. The sample carries under 350,000 clones, approximately 15% recorded once. Source material: naive CD4+ T cells from blood. Receptor source: a man aged 25-40 years with type 1 diabetes. The CDR3 runs from the conserved cysteine through the conserved F or W. A D gene is named only where the DNA matches it firmly. The size of a clone is reported for some rows only, either as once, few or many, or as a class for expanded clones.

clone_size: few
j_call: TRBJ1-2
d_call: -
v_call: TRBV28
cdr3_nt: TGTGCCAGCGACGGGGGCTACACCTTC
cdr3_aa: CASDGGYTF

clone_size: few
j_call: TRBJ2-2
d_call: -
v_call: TRBV5-1
cdr3_nt: TGCGCCAGCAGCTTGGTAGGAGAATCGGCCGGGGAGCTGTTTTTT
cdr3_aa: CASSLVGESAGELFF

clone_size: few
j_call: TRBJ1-2
d_call: -
v_call: TRBV5-4
cdr3_nt: TGTGCCAGCAGCTCCGGACAGAGTACTAACTATGGCTACACCTTC
cdr3_aa: CASSSGQSTNYGYTF

clone_size: -
j_call: TRBJ2-1
d_call: TRBD2
v_call: TRBV9
cdr3_nt: TGTGCCAGCAGCGACTTGGGACTAGTTGGTCAGGCTGAGCAGTTCTTC
cdr3_aa: CASSDLGLVGQAEQFF

clone_size: few
j_call: TRBJ2-2
d_call: -
v_call: TRBV21-1
cdr3_nt: TGTGCCAGCAGCACTGAAACGGGACTAGCGGGAGCCGGGGAGCTGTTTTTT
cdr3_aa: CASSTETGLAGAGELFF

clone_size: -
j_call: TRBJ1-4
d_call: TRBD1
v_call: TRBV18
cdr3_nt: TGTGCCAGCTCACTAGCCGGCCGGACAGGGGACGAAAAACTGTTTTTT
cdr3_aa: CASSLAGRTGDEKLFF

clone_size: -
j_call: TRBJ2-2
d_call: TRBD2
v_call: TRBV5-6
cdr3_nt: TGTGCCAGCAGTACCCTAGCGGGATCCGGGGAGCTGTTTTTT
cdr3_aa: CASSTLAGSGELFF

clone_size: -
j_call: TRBJ1-2
d_call: -
v_call: TRBV18
cdr3_nt: TGTGCCAGCTCACCACCTCGTAGCGGGGGTTATGGCTACACCTTC
cdr3_aa: CASSPPRSGGYGYTF

clone_size: -
j_call: TRBJ2-3
d_call: -
v_call: TRBV5-4
cdr3_nt: TGTGCCACAAAACCCCGAGGGAGCGCCACAGATACGCAGTATTTT
cdr3_aa: CATKPRGSATDTQYF

clone_size: -
j_call: TRBJ2-7
d_call: -
v_call: TRBV7-9
cdr3_nt: TGTGCCAGCAGCGCTAGCGTGGTGGAGCAGTACTTC
cdr3_aa: CASSASVVEQYF

clone_size: -
j_call: TRBJ2-4
d_call: -
v_call: TRBV28
cdr3_nt: TGTGCCAGCAGTTCAAGAGGGAACGCCAAAAACATTCAGTACTTC
cdr3_aa: CASSSRGNAKNIQYF

clone_size: -
j_call: TRBJ2-2
d_call: TRBD2
v_call: TRBV7-3
cdr3_nt: TGTGCCAGCAGCCTGACTAGCGGGAGCGGCGGGGGGGAGCTGTTTTTT
cdr3_aa: CASSLTSGSGGGELFF

clone_size: few
j_call: TRBJ1-1
d_call: TRBD1
v_call: TRBV7-9
cdr3_nt: TGTGCCAGCAGCTTAAGGGACAGGAATCTTGAAGCTTTCTTT
cdr3_aa: CASSLRDRNLEAFF

clone_size: few
j_call: TRBJ2-5
d_call: -
v_call: TRBV27
cdr3_nt: TGTGCCAGCACGGAAGAGACCCAGTACTTC
cdr3_aa: CASTEETQYF

clone_size: few
j_call: TRBJ2-3
d_call: -
v_call: TRBV30
cdr3_nt: TGTGCCTGGAGTGTATTGGGGAGGAGGGGTGAAACAGATACGCAGTATTTT
cdr3_aa: CAWSVLGRRGETDTQYF

clone_size: -
j_call: TRBJ2-5
d_call: -
v_call: TRBV6-6
cdr3_nt: TGTGCCAGCAGCCGCGTAGCGTTCCCCGGGAGGACCCAGTACTTC
cdr3_aa: CASSRVAFPGRTQYF

clone_size: -
j_call: TRBJ1-1
d_call: TRBD1
v_call: TRBV4-2
cdr3_nt: TGTGCCAGCAGCCGGACTGGGGACAGAAACACTGAAGCTTTCTTT
cdr3_aa: CASSRTGDRNTEAFF

clone_size: -
j_call: TRBJ1-2
d_call: -
v_call: TRBV7-2
cdr3_nt: TGTGCCAGCAGCTCCAACCATCTGACAGCTTATGGCTACACCTTC
cdr3_aa: CASSSNHLTAYGYTF

clone_size: few
j_call: TRBJ2-7
d_call: TRBD1
v_call: TRBV7-9
cdr3_nt: TGTGCCAGCAGCCGACTACCCGGACAGGACTACGAGCAGTACTTC
cdr3_aa: CASSRLPGQDYEQYF

clone_size: few
j_call: TRBJ2-5
d_call: -
v_call: TRBV5-4
cdr3_nt: TGTGCCAGCAGCGCGGGAACCGAGGGCCAAGAGACCCAGTACTTC
cdr3_aa: CASSAGTEGQETQYF

clone_size: -
j_call: TRBJ2-6
d_call: -
v_call: TRBV4-3
cdr3_nt: TGCGCCAGCAGCCTTACAGGGTCTGGGGCCAACGTCCTGACTTTC
cdr3_aa: CASSLTGSGANVLTF

clone_size: -
j_call: TRBJ2-4
d_call: -
v_call: TRBV27
cdr3_nt: TGTGCCAGCAGCCCCAATCCTATCACACCGACAGGTATAAGCATTCAGTACTTC
cdr3_aa: CASSPNPITPTGISIQYF

clone_size: few
j_call: TRBJ2-7
d_call: TRBD1
v_call: TRBV11-1
cdr3_nt: TGTGCCAGCAGCCCAGACAGGGTTATCTCCTACGAGCAGTACTTC
cdr3_aa: CASSPDRVISYEQYF

clone_size: -
j_call: TRBJ2-2
d_call: TRBD2
v_call: TRBV7-2
cdr3_nt: TGTGCCAGCAGCTTGAGCGGGAGCACCGGGGAGCTGTTTTTT
cdr3_aa: CASSLSGSTGELFF

clone_size: few
j_call: TRBJ1-5
d_call: -
v_call: TRBV5-6
cdr3_nt: TGTGCCAGCAGCGAGAAGTATCAGCCCCAGCATTTT
cdr3_aa: CASSEKYQPQHF

clone_size: -
j_call: TRBJ2-3
d_call: -
v_call: TRBV27
cdr3_nt: TGTGCCAGCAGTTTTCTGGGTAGCCGGGATACGCAGTATTTT
cdr3_aa: CASSFLGSRDTQYF

clone_size: -
j_call: TRBJ2-3
d_call: TRBD2
v_call: TRBV5-1
cdr3_nt: TGCGCCAGCAGCTTACGAGATAGCGGGGCCACAGATACGCAGTATTTT
cdr3_aa: CASSLRDSGATDTQYF

clone_size: few
j_call: TRBJ2-7
d_call: -
v_call: TRBV2
cdr3_nt: TGTGCCAGCAGTGAAGCGCTCGGGGGCGAGCAGTACTTC
cdr3_aa: CASSEALGGEQYF

clone_size: few
j_call: TRBJ2-3
d_call: TRBD1
v_call: TRBV10-3
cdr3_nt: TGTGCCATCAGGGACCGGGACAGGGGTACAGATACGCAGTATTTT
cdr3_aa: CAIRDRDRGTDTQYF

clone_size: -
j_call: TRBJ2-7
d_call: TRBD1
v_call: TRBV28
cdr3_nt: TGTGCCAGCAGTTTTCAGGGGGCGGACTACGAGCAGTACTTC
cdr3_aa: CASSFQGADYEQYF

clone_size: -
j_call: TRBJ1-1
d_call: -
v_call: TRBV30
cdr3_nt: TGTGCCTGGAGGGCCCAGGGCAGAAACACTGAAGCTTTCTTT
cdr3_aa: CAWRAQGRNTEAFF

clone_size: -
j_call: TRBJ1-1
d_call: -
v_call: TRBV9
cdr3_nt: TGTGCCAGCAGCGTTTACACGGAGGGGGAAGCTTTCTTT
cdr3_aa: CASSVYTEGEAFF

clone_size: few
j_call: TRBJ2-3
d_call: -
v_call: TRBV10-3
cdr3_nt: TGTGCCATCAGTGGGGGGGTTAGCACAGATACGCAGTATTTT
cdr3_aa: CAISGGVSTDTQYF

clone_size: -
j_call: TRBJ2-2
d_call: TRBD1
v_call: TRBV28
cdr3_nt: TGTGCCAGCACCGAGACAGGGGGCAAAGGGTTAACCGGGGAGCTGTTTTTT
cdr3_aa: CASTETGGKGLTGELFF

clone_size: few
j_call: TRBJ2-2
d_call: -
v_call: TRBV28
cdr3_nt: TGTGCCAGCAGTTCCTCCGGGCAGGACAAGCTGTTTTTT
cdr3_aa: CASSSSGQDKLFF

clone_size: few
j_call: TRBJ2-1
d_call: -
v_call: TRBV11-3
cdr3_nt: TGTGCCAGCAGCCCAGACTCTTACAATGAGCAGTTCTTC
cdr3_aa: CASSPDSYNEQFF

clone_size: few
j_call: TRBJ1-1
d_call: -
v_call: TRBV28
cdr3_nt: TGTGCCAGCAGTTTGGTAAGCCGTGGAGCTTTCTTT
cdr3_aa: CASSLVSRGAFF

clone_size: -
j_call: TRBJ2-1
d_call: TRBD2
v_call: TRBV29-1
cdr3_nt: TGCAGCGCACGGACCGGGGGGAATGAGCAGTTCTTC
cdr3_aa: CSARTGGNEQFF

clone_size: -
j_call: TRBJ2-2
d_call: -
v_call: TRBV4-2
cdr3_nt: TGTGCCAGCAGCCAAAGGGGACTCCCCACCGGGGAGCTGTTTTTT
cdr3_aa: CASSQRGLPTGELFF

clone_size: -
j_call: TRBJ2-3
d_call: TRBD2
v_call: TRBV9
cdr3_nt: TGTGCCAGCAGCTCTGATAGCGGGAGAGGGGGAGATACGCAGTATTTT
cdr3_aa: CASSSDSGRGGDTQYF

clone_size: few
j_call: TRBJ2-7
d_call: TRBD1
v_call: TRBV5-1
cdr3_nt: TGCGCCAGCAGCCGAACAGGGGACTCCTACGAGCAGTACTTC
cdr3_aa: CASSRTGDSYEQYF

clone_size: few
j_call: TRBJ1-1
d_call: -
v_call: TRBV5-6
cdr3_nt: TGTGCCAGCAGCCCGGGGGTAAACACTGAAGCTTTCTTT
cdr3_aa: CASSPGVNTEAFF

clone_size: -
j_call: TRBJ2-5
d_call: TRBD2
v_call: TRBV6-5
cdr3_nt: TGTGCCAGCAGTTACTCGACTAGCGGGTACCAAGAGACCCAGTACTTC
cdr3_aa: CASSYSTSGYQETQYF

clone_size: -
j_call: TRBJ2-1
d_call: TRBD2
v_call: TRBV15
cdr3_nt: TGTGCCACCAGCAGCGTCCTTAGCGGGAGGTACAATGAGCAGTTCTTC
cdr3_aa: CATSSVLSGRYNEQFF

clone_size: -
j_call: TRBJ2-2
d_call: -
v_call: TRBV7-8
cdr3_nt: TGTGCCAGCAGCGTGAAGTTGCGGTCGAACACCGGGGAGCTGTTTTTT
cdr3_aa: CASSVKLRSNTGELFF

clone_size: -
j_call: TRBJ2-7
d_call: -
v_call: TRBV28
cdr3_nt: TGTGCCAGCAGTTTATTAGGGGCGAGAGATTCCTACGAGCAGTACTTC
cdr3_aa: CASSLLGARDSYEQYF

clone_size: few
j_call: TRBJ2-7
d_call: TRBD2
v_call: TRBV29-1
cdr3_nt: TGCAGCGTCCAGGGCAATCTAGCGGGAGACGGGTACGAGCAGTACTTC
cdr3_aa: CSVQGNLAGDGYEQYF

clone_size: few
j_call: TRBJ2-2
d_call: -
v_call: TRBV7-3
cdr3_nt: TGTGCCAGCAGCTTCCACGCCGCCCAGGAGGAGGGTAGGATCGGGGAGCTGTTTTTT
cdr3_aa: CASSFHAAQEEGRIGELFF

clone_size: few
j_call: TRBJ2-5
d_call: TRBD1
v_call: TRBV5-4
cdr3_nt: TGTGCCAGCAGCTTGACCGACAGGGGCCTTGGGACCCAGTACTTC
cdr3_aa: CASSLTDRGLGTQYF

clone_size: -
j_call: TRBJ2-1
d_call: TRBD2
v_call: TRBV2
cdr3_nt: TGTGCCAGCAGTCAAGAGGGGACTACCTCTTACAATGAGCAGTTCTTC
cdr3_aa: CASSQEGTTSYNEQFF

clone_size: -
j_call: TRBJ2-1
d_call: TRBD2
v_call: TRBV28
cdr3_nt: TGTGCCAGCAGTAACTCGGGGGGAGTGGCCTACAATGAGCAGTTCTTC
cdr3_aa: CASSNSGGVAYNEQFF

clone_size: -
j_call: TRBJ2-3
d_call: -
v_call: TRBV4-1
cdr3_nt: TGCGCCAGCAGCTCTAAGGGGAACTCAGGTGGTGCAGATACGCAGTATTTT
cdr3_aa: CASSSKGNSGGADTQYF

clone_size: -
j_call: TRBJ2-3
d_call: -
v_call: TRBV7-9
cdr3_nt: TGTGCCAGCAGCTTAGGACAGCCGATGACAGATACGCAGTATTTT
cdr3_aa: CASSLGQPMTDTQYF